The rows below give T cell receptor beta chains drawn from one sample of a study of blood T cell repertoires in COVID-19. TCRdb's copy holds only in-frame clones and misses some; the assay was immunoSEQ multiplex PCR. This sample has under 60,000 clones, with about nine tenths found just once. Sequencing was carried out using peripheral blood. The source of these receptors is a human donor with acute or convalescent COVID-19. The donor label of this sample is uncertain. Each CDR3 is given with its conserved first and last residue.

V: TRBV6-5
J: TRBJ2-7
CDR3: CASTQVVTNPWEQYF

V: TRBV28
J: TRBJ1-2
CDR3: CASSPGQGDGYTF

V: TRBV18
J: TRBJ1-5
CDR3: CASSLDRENQPQHF

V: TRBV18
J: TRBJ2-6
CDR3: CASSPPVWEGFSGANVLTF

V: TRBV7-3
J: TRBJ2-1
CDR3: CASSPDKSSYNEQFF

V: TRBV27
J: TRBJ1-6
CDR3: CASSFPSGQGLSPLHF

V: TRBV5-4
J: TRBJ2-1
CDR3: CASSPDSINYNEQFF

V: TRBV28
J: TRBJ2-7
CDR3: CASGLGAQGHEQYF

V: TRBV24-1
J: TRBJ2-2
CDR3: CATSDTGPNTGELFF

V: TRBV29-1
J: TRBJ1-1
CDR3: CSVDRGGPGSEAFF